A selection of T cell receptor beta chains follows, all from one sample in a study of blood T cell repertoires in COVID-19. TCRdb's table, derived via immunoSEQ multiplex PCR, lists solely in-frame clones and lacks some. This table holds under 300,000 clones, around four fifths found once. Specimen: peripheral blood. The origin of the receptors is a woman aged 60-75 years with active or convalescent COVID-19. CDR3s include the opening cysteine and the closing phenylalanine or tryptophan. Each record gives: J gene, V gene, clone size, CDR3 protein. A clone size is listed for some rows: how often the clone was seen (once, few, many), or a class if it is expanded.

J: TRBJ1-4
V: TRBV19
size: .
CDR3: CASSYRGGDEKLFF

J: TRBJ1-1
V: TRBV9
size: .
CDR3: CASSVTGGLMNTEAFF

J: TRBJ2-1
V: TRBV18
size: .
CDR3: CASSPRRRSSYNEQFF

J: TRBJ1-2
V: TRBV27
size: few
CDR3: CASSLGGLNPYGYTF

J: TRBJ2-2
V: TRBV5-4
size: .
CDR3: CASSYGGTRSNTGELFF

J: TRBJ1-2
V: TRBV12-3/TRBV12-4
size: .
CDR3: CASSRGQGLGYTF

J: TRBJ2-1
V: TRBV7-9
size: .
CDR3: CASSYTGTSGSRSYNEQFF

J: TRBJ1-3
V: TRBV6-1
size: .
CDR3: CASSDQTGGTGNTIYF

J: TRBJ2-2
V: TRBV10-2
size: .
CDR3: CASSELARGELFF

J: TRBJ1-2
V: TRBV12-5
size: once
CDR3: CASGPPVSSRGYTF

J: TRBJ2-1
V: TRBV7-9
size: .
CDR3: CASSLVPAGAYNEQFF

J: TRBJ1-1
V: TRBV14
size: .
CDR3: CASSPLRQGHTEAFF

J: TRBJ2-3
V: TRBV24-1
size: .
CDR3: CATSGRGGTDTQYF

J: TRBJ1-5
V: TRBV24-1
size: .
CDR3: CATGSGQGVGPQHF

J: TRBJ1-2
V: TRBV19
size: .
CDR3: CASSLRLGGYTF

J: TRBJ2-5
V: TRBV18
size: .
CDR3: CASSRTLQETQYF

J: TRBJ2-4
V: TRBV6-6
size: .
CDR3: CASSYSGHLAKNIQYF

J: TRBJ1-5
V: TRBV3-1/TRBV3-2
size: .
CDR3: CASSLGTGGEQPQHF

J: TRBJ2-1
V: TRBV7-9
size: .
CDR3: CASSQPGLNEQFF

J: TRBJ2-7
V: TRBV4-1
size: .
CDR3: CASSQVGARGYEQYF

J: TRBJ1-2
V: TRBV2
size: .
CDR3: CASSEVLAGGLEDYGYTF

J: TRBJ2-7
V: TRBV5-1
size: .
CDR3: CASSSTGGGYEQYF